The 18 T cell receptor beta chains listed next were all sequenced from one sample in a study of cytomegalovirus exposure and HLA in healthy donors. The study ran its PCR with 60 Vbeta and 13 Jbeta primers. TCRdb keeps only in-frame clones here, not all; method: immunoSEQ multiplex PCR. The sample includes under 200,000 clones, 84% seen only once; the top ten take approximately 0.98%. Sequencing was done on a sample of PBMCs. Receptor source: a man aged 25 to 40 in good health and CMV-seronegative.

The chain links TRBV27 to TRBJ2-3; D is possibly TRBD2 (5 bases). CDR1 and CDR2 (germline): MNHEY, SMNVEV (reference sequence). V lost 4 bases and J lost 4, with 18 bases in between. This CDR3 comprises 16 residues. This CDR3 reads CASSYRGSRIADTQYF. DNA of the CDR3: TGTGCCAGCAGTTACCGGGGATCACGCATCGCAGATACGCAGTATTTT.

This clone has only a few counts. A read error may produce the germline difference seen at one junction end. The chain employs TRBV6-4 and TRBJ2-7, with 10 bases matching TRBD1. Germline V gene lookup returns CDR1 MRHNA and CDR2 SNTAGT. This CDR3 spans 15 amino acids. The CDR3 is CASSTGQGVSSEQYF. CDR3 in DNA: TGTGCCAGCAGTACCGGACAGGGGGTTTCCTCCGAGCAGTACTTC.

This chain links TRBV19 with TRBJ2-2, with a possible D match to TRBD2 (5 bases). The germline gives CDR1 LNHDA, CDR2 SQIVND (reference sequence). The CDR3 is 14 amino acids. The V end was cut by 1 base, the J end by 6 bases, with 9 bases between. The CDR3 nucleotides are TGTGCCAGTAGTATAGGGACTTATGCCGGGGAGCTGTTTTTT. Translating it yields CASSIGTYAGELFF.

The chain carries TRBV5-6 and TRBJ2-3; 10 bases are shared with TRBD2. The CDR3 loop spans 17 amino acids. V trimming: 1 base; J trimming: 1 base; junction bases outside the gene matches: 6. Germline loops: CDR1 SGHDT, CDR2 YYEEEE. The DNA of the CDR3 is TGTGCCAGCAGCTTGTATGTTGGGACTAGCGGCACAGATACGCAGTATTTT. Translation gives CASSLYVGTSGTDTQYF.

Comment on this clone: This specimen includes other DNA sequences encoding the same CDR3. The rearrangement links TRBV5-1 to TRBJ2-5, with 11 bases fitting TRBD1. The end of the DNA fits TRBJ2-7 better, so the J call may be wrong. The germline V gene has CDR1 SGHRS and CDR2 YFSETQ. The CDR3 spans 14 residues. The CDR3 loop reads CASSLGTGGYEQYF. In DNA, the CDR3 is TGCGCCAGCAGCCTCGGGACAGGGGGCTACGAGCAGTACTTC.

J is TRBJ2-5 and V is TRBV7-3, with a weak D call TRBD1 (6 bases). V was cut by 3 bases and J by 5 bases, with 13 bases left in between. The germline V gene encodes CDR1 SGHTA and CDR2 FQGTGA. The length of the CDR3 is 14 residues. CDR3 in amino acids: CASSFLGGEETQYF. Here the CDR3 DNA reads TGTGCCAGCAGCTTTCTTGGGGGCGAGGAGACCCAGTACTTC.

This chain uses TRBV6-6 with TRBJ1-1, with D perhaps TRBD1 (5 bases). The length of the CDR3 is 14 residues. Trimming cost V 0 bases and J 10 bases, with 15 bases left between them. Germline V gene data show CDR1 as MNHNY and CDR2 as SVGAGI (reference sequence). The chain's CDR3 is CASSYSGRARGAFF. CDR3 nucleotide sequence: TGTGCCAGCAGTTACTCGGGCAGGGCTAGGGGAGCTTTCTTT.

This rearrangement joins TRBV6-1 to TRBJ2-7, with TRBD1 identical over 7 bases. Germline assignment: CDR1 MNHNS and CDR2 SASEGT. CDR3 length: 13 residues. V was clipped by 6 bases and J by 7 bases; unmatched bases: 9. The CDR3 loop is CASREGAGGEQYF. CDR3 in DNA: TGTGCCAGCAGAGAGGGGGCTGGGGGAGAGCAGTACTTC.

The chain recombines TRBV14 with TRBJ2-1; tentative D call: TRBD2 (6 bases). This CDR3 region has 16 residues. Germline assignment: CDR1 SGHDN and CDR2 FVKESK. Deletions cut 2 bases from V and 10 bases from J, with 21 bases between. CDR3 sequence reads: CASSQWAPTLAGEQFF. The CDR3 bases are TGTGCCAGCAGCCAATGGGCCCCGACTCTTGCGGGAGAGCAGTTCTTC.

This clone was detected a few times. V and J are TRBV7-9 and TRBJ2-1, with 13 bases matching TRBD2. The CDR3 runs 15 residues. Germline CDR1 and CDR2: SEHNR and FQNEAQ (reference sequence). After removal of 7 bases from V and 9 bases from J, the junction contained 9 bases not matched to a gene. The chain's CDR3 is CASTLGTSGIGEQFF. CDR3 bases: TGTGCCAGCACCCTCGGGACTAGCGGGATTGGTGAGCAGTTCTTC.

The J gene is TRBJ2-7, the V gene TRBV5-1; D gene ambiguous. V dropped 0 bases and J dropped 5 bases, with 9 bases sitting between them. Looked up from germline, CDR1 is SGHRS and CDR2 is YFSETQ. The CDR3 spans 13 residues. CDR3 bases: TGCGCCAGCAGCTTGGATATTGTAAACGAGCAGTACTTC. As protein: CASSLDIVNEQYF.

Concerning this clone itself: The junction and the germline gene differ at one end; a read error may be behind it. The V call is TRBV7-9, the J call TRBJ1-1; possibly TRBD1 for D (6 bases). The CDR3 runs 13 residues. CDR1 and CDR2 (germline): SEHNR, FQNEAQ (reference sequence). This CDR3 is CSSSLEGETEAFF. For the CDR3, the DNA is TGTTCCAGCAGCTTAGAGGGGGAGACTGAAGCTTTCTTT.

V gene TRBV7-2 combines with J gene TRBJ2-1, with a tentative D call TRBD2 (6 bases). V shed 1 base and J shed 9 bases, with 22 bases lying between them. The CDR3 is 17 residues long. Germline CDR1 SGHTA, CDR2 FQGNSA. The DNA of the CDR3 is TGTGCCAGCAGCTTAGACAGACTAGAATCGTATCTAGCTGAGCAGTTCTTC. It is translated as CASSLDRLESYLAEQFF.

The chain couples TRBV7-2 to TRBJ1-5; possible D gene TRBD1, 5 bases. Between the trimmed V and J ends, which lost 0 bases and 1 base, there was a span of 7 bases. Germline V lookup: CDR1 SGHTA, CDR2 FQGNSA. This CDR3 spans 15 amino acids. The CDR3 sequence is CASSLAGQSNQPQHF. Written as DNA, the CDR3 is TGTGCCAGCAGCTTAGCGGGGCAGAGCAATCAGCCCCAGCATTTT.

J is TRBJ2-1 and V is TRBV5-1; 8 bases line up with TRBD2. This CDR3 has 15 residues. V dropped 3 bases and J dropped 2; count of bases not matched to a gene: 4. The V gene's germline CDR1 is SGHRS and CDR2 YFSETQ. This CDR3 reads CASSSGGGPYNEQFF. CDR3 DNA sequence: TGCGCCAGCAGCTCCGGGGGGGGACCCTACAATGAGCAGTTCTTC.

This chain connects TRBV11-3 to TRBJ2-1; TRBD2 agrees at 11 bases. This CDR3 has 15 residues. V lost 4 bases, J lost 5 bases, and 4 bases stayed unmatched. Germline loops: CDR1 SGHNT, CDR2 YENEEA. The CDR3 DNA is TGTGCCAGCAGCTCCCTAGCGGGAGGAGACAATGAGCAGTTCTTC. It codes for CASSSLAGGDNEQFF.

The chain employs TRBV6-1 and TRBJ2-3; D remains ambiguous. This CDR3 is built from 14 residues. The ends were cut back, 1 base at V and 2 bases at J, with 7 bases in the middle. Germline values: CDR1 MNHNS, CDR2 SASEGT. CDR3: CASSEGGNTDTQYF. CDR3 DNA: TGTGCCAGCAGTGAAGGCGGCAACACAGATACGCAGTATTTT.

The table lists this clone with a count of one. The chain is built from TRBV14 and TRBJ2-2, with 12 positions matching TRBD1. This CDR3 is 16 amino acids long. The V segment lost 7 bases and the J segment 6 bases; nucleotides outside the gene matches: 9. CDR1 and CDR2 from the germline V gene are SGHDN and FVKESK. CDR3 nucleotides: TGTGCCAGCACGGGACAGGGGGCGCGGTATCCCGGGGAGCTGTTTTTT. It codes for CASTGQGARYPGELFF. Full variable domain (rest looked up from reference TRBV14 and TRBJ2-2): EAGVTQFPSHSVIEKGQTVTLRCDPISGHDNLYWYRRVMGKEIKFLLHFVKESKQDESGMPNNRFLAERTGGTYSTLKVQPAELEDSGVYFCASTGQGARYPGELFFGEGSRLTVL.